The TCR beta chain described here comes from a study of blood T cell repertoires in COVID-19. Background on the study: T cells, B-cell-depleted T cells, or PBMCs supplied cDNA or gDNA.

The V and J ends lost 0 bases and 1 base respectively, with 13 bases between them. This CDR3 is 17 amino acids long. CDR1 and CDR2 (germline): SGHNT, YENEEA. Sequencing was performed with immunoSEQ multiplex PCR; in TCRdb, only in-frame clones are kept and a portion is missing. The sample gives roughly 190,000 clones, 94% of which show up once; roughly 0.76% is in the top ten. Sequenced sample: peripheral blood. The chain uses TRBV11-3 and TRBJ1-5, with D unclear. The receptor was isolated from a man aged 25 to 40 with COVID-19, enrolled during active disease. CDR3 sequence (DNA): TGTGCCAGCAGCTTAGATCTACCGTTACGGAGCAATCAGCCCCAGCATTTT. Translated: CASSLDLPLRSNQPQHF.